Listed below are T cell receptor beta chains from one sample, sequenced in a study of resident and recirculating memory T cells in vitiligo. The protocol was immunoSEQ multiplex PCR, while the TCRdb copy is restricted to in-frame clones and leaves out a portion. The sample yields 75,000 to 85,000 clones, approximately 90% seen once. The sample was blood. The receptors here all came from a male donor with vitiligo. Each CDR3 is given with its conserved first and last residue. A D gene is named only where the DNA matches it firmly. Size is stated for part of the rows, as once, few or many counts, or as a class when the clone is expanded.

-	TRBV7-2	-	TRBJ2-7	TGTGCCAGCAGCTTAGTACCAGCGGGCCCTCCCTACGAGCAGTACTTC	CASSLVPAGPPYEQYF
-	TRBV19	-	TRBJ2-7	TGTGCCAGTAGGAAGGGGTGGGGGGGCGACGAGCAGTACTTC	CASRKGWGGDEQYF
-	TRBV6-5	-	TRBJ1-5	TGTGCCAGCGCAATGGGAGTTAGCAATCAGCCCCAGCATTTT	CASAMGVSNQPQHF
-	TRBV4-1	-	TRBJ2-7	TGCGCCAGCAGCCAAGTCGGGAACGAGCAGTACTTC	CASSQVGNEQYF
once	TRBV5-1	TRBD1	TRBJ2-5	TGCGCCACGCGACAGGGTTTGCAACAAGAGACCCAGTACTTC	CATRQGLQQETQYF
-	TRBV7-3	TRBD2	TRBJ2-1	TGTGCCAGCAGCTCCCTAGCGGGAGTAGGAAATGAGCAGTTCTTC	CASSSLAGVGNEQFF
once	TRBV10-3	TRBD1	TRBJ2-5	TGTGCCATCAGCCGAGGACAGGGGGCCGGGGAGACCCAGTACTTC	CAISRGQGAGETQYF
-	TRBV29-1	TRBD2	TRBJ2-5	TGCAGCGTTCCGCTAGGACTAGCGGGAGGGTGGGAGACCCAGTACTTC	CSVPLGLAGGWETQYF
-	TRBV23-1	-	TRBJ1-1	TGCGCCAGGCACGAGGGGAGGGCTCGACTAGCTTTCTTT	CARHEGRARLAFF
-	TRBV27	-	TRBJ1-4	TGTGCCAGCAGCCTACAGGGAAGTCCTGAAAAACTGTTTTTT	CASSLQGSPEKLFF
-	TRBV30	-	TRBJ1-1	TGTGCCTGGAGGACAGGCCGGAACACTGAAGCTTTCTTT	CAWRTGRNTEAFF
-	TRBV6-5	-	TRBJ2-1	TGTGCCAGCAGTTACTCTATCGCTAACAATGAGCAGTTCTTC	CASSYSIANNEQFF
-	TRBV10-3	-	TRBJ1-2	TGTGCCACCATGGGGGGGTTGGACTATGGCTACACCTTC	CATMGGLDYGYTF
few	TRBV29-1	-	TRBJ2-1	TGCAGCGTTGAGAGGGGGGGTTACAATGAGCAGTTCTTC	CSVERGGYNEQFF
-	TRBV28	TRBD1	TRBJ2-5	TGTGCCAGCCGCGCGGACAGGATTTACCGAGAGACCCAGTACTTC	CASRADRIYRETQYF
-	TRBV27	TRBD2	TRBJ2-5	TGTGCCAGCAGGCCCTTAGCGGGGACCCCCGAAGAGACCCAGTACTTC	CASRPLAGTPEETQYF
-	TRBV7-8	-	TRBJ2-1	TGTGCCAGCGGGGGCCCAGGGAATATTGCTTGGGATGAGCAGTTCTTC	CASGGPGNIAWDEQFF
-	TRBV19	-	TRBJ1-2	TGTGCCAGTACCCAGGAGGGCTATGGCTACACCTTC	CASTQEGYGYTF
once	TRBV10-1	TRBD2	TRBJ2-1	TGCGCCCTCATAGAGCGGGAAATCTACAATGAGCAGTTCTTC	CALIEREIYNEQFF
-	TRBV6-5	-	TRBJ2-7	TGTGCCAGCAACGCGTGGAGCTCCTACGAGCAGTACTTC	CASNAWSSYEQYF
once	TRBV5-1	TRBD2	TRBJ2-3	TGCGCCAGCAGCTTGTGGCCCCTGGGACTAGCGGGGACAGATACGCAGTATTTT	CASSLWPLGLAGTDTQYF
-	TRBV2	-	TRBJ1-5	TGTGCCAGCAGTGTTGGGGGGAGTAGCAATCAGCCCCAGCATTTT	CASSVGGSSNQPQHF
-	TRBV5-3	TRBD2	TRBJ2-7	TGTGCCAGAAGCTCGCACCCCCGCGGGAGGTCCTACGAGCAGTACTTC	CARSSHPRGRSYEQYF
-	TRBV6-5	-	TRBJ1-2	TGTGCCAGCAGTTACTCGGAGGGGCTCTATGGCTACACCTTC	CASSYSEGLYGYTF
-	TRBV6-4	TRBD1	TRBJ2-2	TGTGCCAGCGGACCCGGGACAGACACCGGGGAGCTGTTTTTT	CASGPGTDTGELFF
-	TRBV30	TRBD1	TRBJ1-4	TGTGCCCCCCGGACAGGGCGTAATGAAAAACTGTTTTTT	CAPRTGRNEKLFF
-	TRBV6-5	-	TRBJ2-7	TGTGCCAGCAGCCGGGACACCACCTACGAGCAGTACTTC	CASSRDTTYEQYF
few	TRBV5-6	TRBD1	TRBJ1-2	TGTGCCAGCAGCCCACTGGTGACAGGGCTATCCTTATTTGGCTACACCTTC	CASSPLVTGLSLFGYTF
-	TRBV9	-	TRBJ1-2	TGTGCCAGCAGCTCCTCGGGGTTCTATGGCTACACCTTC	CASSSSGFYGYTF
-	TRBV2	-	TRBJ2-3	TGTGCCAGCAGTGTTACAGGAGATACGCAGTATTTT	CASSVTGDTQYF
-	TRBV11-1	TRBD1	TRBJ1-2	TGTGCCAGCAGCTTACAGGGGGACGGAGGCTACACCTTC	CASSLQGDGGYTF
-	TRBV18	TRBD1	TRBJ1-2	TGTGCCAGCTCAACGGGACAGGCTTCTAACTATGGCTACACCTTC	CASSTGQASNYGYTF
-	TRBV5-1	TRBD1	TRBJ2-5	TGCGCCAGCAGCTTATCGGGACAGGGTCAAGAGACCCAGTACTTC	CASSLSGQGQETQYF